Listed below are T cell receptor beta chains from one sample, sequenced in a study of PD-1 blockade in classical Hodgkin lymphoma. Clones were sequenced by immunoSEQ multiplex PCR, and TCRdb holds only the in-frame ones, with some missing. The sample includes 20,000 to 25,000 clones, more than 60% seen only once; the top ten take approximately 44%. Sample: peripheral blood mononuclear cells (PBMCs), taken before the second cycle of nivolumab. Source of these receptors: a human donor with classical Hodgkin lymphoma. The CDR3 runs from the conserved cysteine through the conserved F or W. Fields, in order: D gene, J gene, clone size, V gene, CDR3 protein, CDR3 DNA. The D gene is left open where the match is weak. Clone sizes are given selectively: once, few, many, or a class where the clone is expanded.

TRBD1 | TRBJ1-1 | - | TRBV18 | CASSPNTGTAPEAFF | TGTGCCAGCTCTCCTAATACCGGGACAGCACCAGAAGCTTTCTTT
- | TRBJ2-7 | - | TRBV6-5 | CASSYIYEQYF | TGTGCCAGCAGTTATATATACGAGCAGTACTTC
- | TRBJ2-7 | - | TRBV20-1 | CSAREGGTPIF | TGCAGTGCTAGAGAAGGCGGAACCCCGATCTTC
- | TRBJ1-1 | - | TRBV5-8 | CASSTERGNPEAFF | TGTGCCAGCAGCACCGAGCGGGGAAACCCTGAAGCTTTCTTT
TRBD1 | TRBJ2-5 | - | TRBV6-1 | CASRGQLLSQETQYF | TGTGCCAGCAGGGGACAGCTCCTCTCACAAGAGACCCAGTACTTC
- | TRBJ1-3 | - | TRBV2 | CASRLGSSGNTIYF | TGTGCCAGCAGACTTGGCAGCTCTGGAAACACCATATATTTT
- | TRBJ2-3 | - | TRBV18 | CASSPGDTQYF | TGTGCCAGCTCACCAGGAGATACGCAGTATTTT
- | TRBJ2-7 | once | TRBV28 | CASSPATGGIYEQYF | TGTGCCAGCAGTCCTGCGACAGGAGGGATCTACGAGCAGTACTTC
TRBD1 | TRBJ1-5 | - | TRBV18 | CASSRQTGTQPYSNQPQHF | TGTGCCAGCTCTCGCCAGACAGGGACCCAGCCTTATAGCAATCAGCCCCAGCATTTT
TRBD2 | TRBJ2-1 | - | TRBV11-3 | CASRVAGGNYNEQFF | TGTGCCAGCAGGGTAGCGGGGGGGAATTACAATGAGCAGTTCTTC
TRBD2 | TRBJ2-7 | - | TRBV27 | CASTPFGLAGINEQYF | TGTGCCAGCACTCCCTTCGGACTAGCGGGAATCAACGAGCAGTACTTC
- | TRBJ1-1 | - | TRBV4-1 | CASSQARGAYTEAFF | TGCGCCAGCAGCCAAGCTAGGGGGGCGTACACTGAAGCTTTCTTT
TRBD2 | TRBJ2-1 | - | TRBV6-6 | CASSYPAGINEQFF | TGTGCCAGCAGTTATCCAGCGGGGATCAATGAGCAGTTCTTC
- | TRBJ1-1 | - | TRBV7-2 | CASSFRDNDKAFF | TGTGCCAGCAGCTTTAGGGACAACGATAAAGCTTTCTTT
- | TRBJ1-1 | medium-sized | TRBV25-1 | CASSEQGLGFPEAFF | TGTGCCAGCAGTGAACAGGGTCTAGGGTTCCCTGAAGCTTTCTTT
- | TRBJ1-2 | few | TRBV7-6 | CASSDNRVRGTSYGYTF | TGTGCCAGCAGCGATAACAGGGTGAGGGGGACAAGCTATGGCTACACCTTC
TRBD2 | TRBJ2-5 | - | TRBV7-9 | CASSFLAELETQYF | TGTGCCAGCAGCTTTCTAGCGGAGCTTGAGACCCAGTACTTC
TRBD2 | TRBJ2-1 | - | TRBV12-5 | CASGLGLAGGKNEQFF | TGTGCTAGTGGTTTGGGCCTAGCGGGAGGAAAGAATGAGCAGTTCTTC
- | TRBJ2-5 | - | TRBV6-6 | CASSYDSRRGTQYF | TGTGCCAGCAGTTACGATTCGCGTAGGGGGACCCAGTACTTC
- | TRBJ2-2 | - | TRBV7-2 | CASTTGEGSTGELFF | TGTGCCAGCACCACAGGGGAGGGTAGCACCGGGGAGCTGTTTTTT
TRBD1 | TRBJ1-1 | - | TRBV4-1 | CASSYRQGANTETFF | TGCGCCAGCAGCTACCGACAGGGGGCGAACACTGAAACTTTCTTT
TRBD1 | TRBJ2-5 | - | TRBV11-3 | CASSADRVQTQYF | TGTGCCAGCAGCGCCGACAGGGTGCAGACCCAGTACTTC
- | TRBJ1-2 | - | TRBV20-1 | CSVNGNYGYTF | TGCAGTGTTAACGGGAACTATGGCTACACCTTC
- | TRBJ2-2 | few | TRBV11-2 | CASSPQASWSTGELFF | TGTGCCAGCAGCCCCCAGGCTAGCTGGAGCACCGGGGAGCTGTTTTTT
- | TRBJ2-7 | few | TRBV29-1 | CSVARGNYEQYF | TGCAGCGTGGCACGGGGGAACTACGAGCAGTACTTC
- | TRBJ2-1 | - | TRBV18 | CASSPGSVGNEQFF | TGTGCCAGCTCACCGGGCTCCGTAGGTAATGAGCAGTTCTTC
- | TRBJ2-3 | - | TRBV7-2 | CASSRGADTQYF | TGTGCCAGCAGCCGAGGCGCAGATACGCAGTATTTT
- | TRBJ1-4 | few | TRBV7-9 | CASSSGTDEKLFF | TGTGCCAGCAGCTCCGGGACTGATGAAAAACTGTTTTTT
TRBD2 | TRBJ2-2 | few | TRBV2 | CASSAETFLGLAGITGELFF | TGTGCCAGCAGTGCCGAAACTTTTTTAGGACTAGCGGGTATCACCGGGGAGCTGTTTTTT
- | TRBJ2-5 | few | TRBV25-1 | CASTSHWPRGETQYF | TGTGCCAGCACCTCACACTGGCCCAGGGGAGAGACCCAGTACTTC
- | TRBJ1-6 | - | TRBV6-1 | CASSEDAGRNSPLHF | TGTGCCAGCAGTGAAGATGCAGGGAGAAATTCACCCCTCCACTTT
- | TRBJ1-1 | - | TRBV19 | CASSANRDTEAFF | TGTGCCAGTAGTGCCAACAGGGACACTGAAGCTTTCTTT
TRBD2 | TRBJ2-1 | - | TRBV19 | CASSIDRTSGRSYNEQFF | TGTGCCAGTAGTATAGATCGGACTAGCGGGAGGTCCTACAATGAGCAGTTCTTC
- | TRBJ1-6 | few | TRBV9 | CASSVGGLGSPLHF | TGTGCCAGCAGCGTAGGAGGGCTCGGTTCACCCCTCCACTTT
- | TRBJ2-3 | - | TRBV12-5 | CASTAGQTTTDTQYF | TGTGCTAGTACCGCGGGACAGACAACGACAGATACGCAGTATTTT
- | TRBJ2-7 | - | TRBV19 | CASSIRQDLSYEQYF | TGTGCCAGTAGTATCCGACAGGACTTATCCTACGAGCAGTACTTC
- | TRBJ2-3 | - | TRBV2 | CAIRGRYTDTQYF | TGTGCCATCCGGGGACGCTACACAGATACGCAGTATTTT
TRBD1 | TRBJ2-5 | - | TRBV7-9 | CASSLLTGEETQYF | TGTGCCAGCAGCTTGCTCACAGGGGAAGAGACCCAGTACTTC
- | TRBJ2-5 | - | TRBV7-2 | CASSHRNQETQYF | TGTGCCAGCAGCCACAGGAACCAAGAGACCCAGTACTTC
TRBD2 | TRBJ2-3 | - | TRBV5-6 | CASSLGGGRAADTQYF | TGTGCCAGCAGCTTGGGCGGTGGGAGGGCCGCAGATACGCAGTATTTT
- | TRBJ2-2 | - | TRBV30 | CAWSLKSGNTGELFF | TGTGCCTGGAGCCTAAAGAGCGGGAACACCGGGGAGCTGTTTTTT
- | TRBJ1-1 | - | TRBV19 | CASSIVRDTEAFF | TGTGCCAGTAGTATAGTTAGGGACACTGAAGCTTTCTTT
- | TRBJ2-2 | - | TRBV7-9 | CASSFQLTGELFF | TGTGCCAGCAGCTTTCAGTTGACCGGGGAGCTGTTTTTT
- | TRBJ2-3 | - | TRBV19 | CASSMGPSIDTQYF | TGTGCCAGTAGTATGGGACCTAGCATAGATACGCAGTATTTT
- | TRBJ1-2 | - | TRBV27 | CASSRGRFYGYTF | TGTGCCAGCAGTCGCGGACGGTTCTATGGCTACACCTTC
TRBD2 | TRBJ2-3 | - | TRBV7-2 | CASSRGGSSTDTQYF | TGTGCCAGCAGCCGGGGGGGTAGCTCCACAGATACGCAGTATTTT
TRBD2 | TRBJ2-5 | - | TRBV5-1 | CASSLGRGQETQYF | TGCGCCAGCAGCTTAGGGAGGGGCCAGGAGACCCAGTACTTC
TRBD2 | TRBJ2-3 | few | TRBV7-9 | CASSLRGLAADTQYF | TGTGCCAGCAGCTTACGGGGACTAGCTGCAGATACGCAGTATTTT
- | TRBJ1-5 | few | TRBV6-1 | CASSGIIRQHF | TGTGCCAGCAGTGGAATAATACGCCAGCATTTT